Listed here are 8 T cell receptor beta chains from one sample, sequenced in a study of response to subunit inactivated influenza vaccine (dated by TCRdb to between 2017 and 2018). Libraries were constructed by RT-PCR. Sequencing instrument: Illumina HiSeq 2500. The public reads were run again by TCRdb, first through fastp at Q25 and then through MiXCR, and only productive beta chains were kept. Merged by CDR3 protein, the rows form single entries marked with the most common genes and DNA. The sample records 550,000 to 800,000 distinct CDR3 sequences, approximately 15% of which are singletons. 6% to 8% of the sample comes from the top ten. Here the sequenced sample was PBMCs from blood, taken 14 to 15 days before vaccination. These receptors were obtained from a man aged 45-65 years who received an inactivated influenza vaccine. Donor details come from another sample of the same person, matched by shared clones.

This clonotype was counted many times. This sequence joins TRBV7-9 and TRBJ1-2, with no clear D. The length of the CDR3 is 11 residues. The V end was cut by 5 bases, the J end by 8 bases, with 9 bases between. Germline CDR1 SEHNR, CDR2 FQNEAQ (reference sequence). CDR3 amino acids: CASSPLRGYTF. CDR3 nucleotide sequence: TGTGCCAGCAGCCCTCTAAGGGGCTACACCTTC.

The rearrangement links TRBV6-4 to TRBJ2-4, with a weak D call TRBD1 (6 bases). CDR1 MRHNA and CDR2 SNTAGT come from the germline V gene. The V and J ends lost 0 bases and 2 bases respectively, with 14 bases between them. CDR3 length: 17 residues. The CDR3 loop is CASSDSIFRGPKNIQYF. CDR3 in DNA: TGTGCCAGCAGTGACTCGATTTTCAGGGGACCCAAAAACATTCAGTACTTC.

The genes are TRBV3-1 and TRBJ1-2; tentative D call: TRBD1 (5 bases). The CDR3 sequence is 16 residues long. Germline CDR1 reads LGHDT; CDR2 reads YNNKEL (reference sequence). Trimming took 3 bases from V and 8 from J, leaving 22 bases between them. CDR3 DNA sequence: TGTGCCAGCAGCCAGGACACCGGGACGGTCGTCAGGGGCTACACCTTC. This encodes CASSQDTGTVVRGYTF.

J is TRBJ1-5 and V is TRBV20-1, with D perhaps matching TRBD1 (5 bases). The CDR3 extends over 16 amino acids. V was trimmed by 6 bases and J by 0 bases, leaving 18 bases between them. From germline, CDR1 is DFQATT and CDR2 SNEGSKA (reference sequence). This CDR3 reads CSADRTGVPSNQPQHF. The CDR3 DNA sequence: TGCAGTGCAGACCGTACGGGGGTCCCTAGCAATCAGCCCCAGCATTTT.

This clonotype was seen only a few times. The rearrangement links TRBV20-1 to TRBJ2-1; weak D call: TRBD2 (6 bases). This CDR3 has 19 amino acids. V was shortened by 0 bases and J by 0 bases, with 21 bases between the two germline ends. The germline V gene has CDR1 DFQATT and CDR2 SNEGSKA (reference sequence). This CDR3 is CSARERFSFSGSSYNEQFF. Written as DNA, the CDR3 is TGCAGTGCTAGAGAACGCTTCAGCTTTAGCGGAAGCTCCTACAATGAGCAGTTCTTC.

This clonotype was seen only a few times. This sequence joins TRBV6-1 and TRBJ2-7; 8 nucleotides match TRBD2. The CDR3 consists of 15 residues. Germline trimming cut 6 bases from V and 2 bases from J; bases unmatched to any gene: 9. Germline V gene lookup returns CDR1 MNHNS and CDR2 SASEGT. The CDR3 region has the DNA TGTGCCAGCAGAGCGATAGCGGGGAACCCCTACGAGCAGTACTTC. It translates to CASRAIAGNPYEQYF.

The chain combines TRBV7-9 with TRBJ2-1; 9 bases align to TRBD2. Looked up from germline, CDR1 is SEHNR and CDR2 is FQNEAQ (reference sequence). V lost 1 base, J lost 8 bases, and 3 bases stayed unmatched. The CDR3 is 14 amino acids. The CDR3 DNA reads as TGTGCCAGCAGCTTAGAACTAGCGGGCCATGAGCAGTTCTTC. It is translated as CASSLELAGHEQFF.

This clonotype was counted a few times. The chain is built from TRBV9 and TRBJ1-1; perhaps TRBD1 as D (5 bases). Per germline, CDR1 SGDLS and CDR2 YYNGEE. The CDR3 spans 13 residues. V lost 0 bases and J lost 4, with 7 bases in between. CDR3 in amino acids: CASSVVDSTEAFF. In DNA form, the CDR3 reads TGTGCCAGCAGCGTAGTTGACAGCACTGAAGCTTTCTTT.